This TCR beta chain is from a study of graft-versus-host responses after intestinal transplantation listed by TCRdb under 2021. With respect to the entire study: Recipients received multivisceral, liver-intestinal, or isolated intestinal transplants. Anti-thymocyte globulin induction was given to all recipients, followed by maintenance tacrolimus and steroids for 2 to 3 years. Alloreactive clones were identified by sequencing pre-transplant mixed lymphocyte reaction products and comparing these products with unstimulated pre-transplant donor and recipient T cells. The cohort enrolled 20 to 25 intestinal transplant recipients including one retransplant, and a few patients lacking pretransplant specimens were excluded. Donor T cell macrochimerism was defined as a peak of at least 4% donor T cells among recipient peripheral blood mononuclear cells. Rather than being sequenced by the commercial service, samples from a few later patients were sequenced in-house on an Illumina MiSeq and processed with MiXCR. After intestinal transplantation, graft-versus-host and host-versus-graft alloreactive T cell clones were followed in the graft, circulation and bone marrow using bulk TCR-beta CDR3 sequencing.

The germline V gene yields SQVTM for CDR1 and ANQGSEA for CDR2. A distance of 13 bases separates the germline ends of V and J, which lose 1 base and 12 bases respectively. The CDR3 covers 11 residues, taking in both the cysteine and the phenylalanine. Only the CDR3 DNA is retained, 33 bases long and in frame from the first base. Comment on this clone: Its antigen is currently not known. No much larger clonotype is one base removed from it; base qualities were not supplied.

Overall study results and their limits: GvH clones turned up in recipient bone marrow, with some appearing earlier in ileal mucosa or blood, a pattern consistent with an intestinal mucosal origin. Early after transplant, declines in HvG clones were associated with peak levels of circulating GvH clones. Conclusions were limited by the relatively low number and heterogeneity of intestinal transplant patients. In the allografts of patients with donor T cell macrochimerism, GvH to HvG T cell clonal ratios were high.

The library came from the immunoSEQ multiplex PCR assay. For most patients, genomic DNA was subjected to high-throughput TCR-beta CDR3 sequencing by Adaptive Biotechnologies. Processing in the source paper ran as follows. TCR sequencing data were retrieved from Adaptive's ImmunoSEQ software for some 19 patients, whereas a few other patients were processed with MiXCR and VDJtools. Because the origin of CDR3 nucleotide sequences shared between donor and recipient could not be assigned, those sequences were removed. To be classed as alloreactive, a clone needed at least 2-fold expansion over unstimulated cells and a minimum CFSE-low frequency of 0.002% (template counts) or 0.001% (read counts). Clones detected in sequenced pre-transplant spleen, lymph node, or MLR CFSE-low populations of the donor or recipient were defined as mappable. The cumulative frequency of alloreactive clones was calculated as a percentage of all sequences, weighted by copy number. This is the immuneACCESS table as TCRdb keeps it, with only in-frame sequences that have V and J called. A part of the clones is gone; compared with another copy, unresolved V genes explain less than half, and the rest is unexplained. V, J and clone size were drawn from that table, and D and trimming were deduced from the DNA. The sample table holds around 17,000 clones, of which 75% to 85% were seen once. The top ten clones comprise roughly 20% of the sample.

Dithiothreitol, EDTA incubations and collagenase D digestion were used to isolate intraepithelial and lamina propria lymphocytes from graft specimens. Bulk TCR-beta sequencing was performed on serial intestinal graft biopsy specimens collected as late as 600 days after transplant. The rearranged chain carries TRBV29-1 and TRBJ2-7, with TRBD2 perhaps the D gene, on 6 matching bases. The receptor's source is a human patient who received an intestinal transplant, so some T cells may come from the graft donor. The sample consisted of ileum tissue, taken roughly 110 days after intestinal transplant. CDR3 sequence: CSVEAGRGRYF. The nucleotide sequence is TGCAGCGTTGAAGCCGGGAGAGGTCGGTACTTC.